What follows are 9 T cell receptor beta chains derived from one specimen sequenced in a study of T cell repertoires in cytomegalovirus infection. Using its own MiXCR run on the reads, TCRdb lists one record per CDR3 protein. The top ten hold roughly a tenth of the sample, which has almost 500,000 distinct CDR3 sequences, approximately 11% seen once. Material for sequencing was PBMCs. These receptor sequences come from a human donor in good health (CMV status not recorded). Some clones in this sample may be carry-over from other donors' samples.

The sample holds many counts of this clonotype. This chain uses TRBV28 with TRBJ1-5, with D perhaps matching TRBD1 (5 bases). Germline V gives CDR1 MDHEN, CDR2 SYDVKM. This CDR3 has 13 residues. V lost 5 bases to trimming and J lost 4 bases, with 9 bases between them. The CDR3 DNA is TGTGCCAGCAGTGGGGGGGGTAATCAGCCCCAGCATTTT. The encoded protein is CASSGGGNQPQHF.

This clonotype has at least ten counts. This chain uses TRBV7-8 with TRBJ2-7; D uncertain. Germline CDR1 reads SGHVS; CDR2 reads FQNEAQ. The CDR3 has 16 amino acids. V dropped 3 bases and J dropped 3 bases, with 18 bases sitting between them. CDR3 in DNA: TGTGCCAGCAGCTTTGGTAAAGTAATCACTGTCTACGAGCAGTACTTC. This gives the protein CASSFGKVITVYEQYF.

This clonotype was detected ten times or more. V and J are TRBV28 and TRBJ2-7; 8 nucleotides match TRBD1. Germline assignment: CDR1 MDHEN and CDR2 SYDVKM. This CDR3 spans 13 amino acids. The ends lost 10 bases at V and 2 bases at J; junction bases unmatched: 7. The chain's CDR3 is CAIRDRTTYEQYF. The CDR3 bases are TGTGCCATCCGGGACAGGACAACCTACGAGCAGTACTTC.

This clonotype was observed a single time. A read error may be the cause here, since a much bigger clone is one base away. The chain couples TRBV27 to TRBJ1-1; TRBD1 matches 9 bases. Germline lookup yields CDR1 MNHEY and CDR2 SMNVEV (reference sequence). The CDR3 length is 16 residues. Trimming took 10 bases from V and 6 from J; bases not matched to a gene: 18. The CDR3 coding sequence is TGTGCCAACATCCTACAGGGGGCAAGTCCATTAGCTGAAGCTTTCTTT. Amino acids: CANILQGASPLAEAFF.

Only a few counts were recorded for this clonotype. J is TRBJ1-2 and V is TRBV4-1; 7 bases fit TRBD1. Germline values: CDR1 MGHRA, CDR2 YSYEKL. The V segment lost 2 bases and the J segment 6 bases; nucleotides outside the gene matches: 12. This CDR3 is 16 amino acids long. The CDR3 spells CASSQPLQGQPHGYTF. As DNA, the CDR3 is TGCGCCAGCAGCCAACCCTTACAGGGGCAACCTCATGGCTACACCTTC.

This clonotype was counted ten times or more. The V and J genes are TRBV11-2 and TRBJ1-3; D call uncertain. V was clipped by 2 bases and J by 0 bases, with 8 bases between them. There are 15 residues in the CDR3. Germline CDR1 SGHAT, CDR2 FQNNGV. The CDR3 coding sequence is TGTGCCAGCAGCTTACTAGTGCCCTCTGGAAACACCATATATTTT. It encodes CASSLLVPSGNTIYF.

This clonotype was seen repeatedly, ten times or more. The CDR3 sequence is CASSLGGTYNSPLHF. CDR3 in DNA: TGTGCCAGCAGCTTGGGGGGAACCTATAATTCACCCCTCCACTTT. The chain combines TRBV5-6 with TRBJ1-6; D gene uncertain. This CDR3 spans 15 amino acids. V lost 0 bases and J lost 2, with 6 bases in between. Per germline, CDR1 SGHDT and CDR2 YYEEEE.

The chain carries TRBV14 and TRBJ2-3; maybe TRBD2 (5 bases). Germline lookup yields CDR1 SGHDN and CDR2 FVKESK. V lost 8 bases and J 2 bases, leaving 14 bases between the germline ends. The CDR3 consists of 14 residues. The CDR3 DNA is TGTGCCAGCGGGCTAACGACTATCACAGATACGCAGTATTTT. Translation gives CASGLTTITDTQYF. Drawing the rest from reference TRBV14 and TRBJ2-3, the complete variable domain is EAGVTQFPSHSVIEKGQTVTLRCDPISGHDNLYWYRRVMGKEIKFLLHFVKESKQDESGMPNNRFLAERTGGTYSTLKVQPAELEDSGVYFCASGLTTITDTQYFGPGTRLTVL.

This clonotype occurred many times. This rearrangement joins TRBV7-9 to TRBJ1-5, with 8 bases matching TRBD1. The ends lost 1 base at V and 2 bases at J; junction bases unmatched: 4. CDR3 length equals 16 residues. Germline assignment: CDR1 SEHNR and CDR2 FQNEAQ (reference sequence). The CDR3 reads CASSLGTGLRNQPQHF. In DNA form, the CDR3 reads TGTGCCAGCAGCTTAGGGACAGGGTTGCGCAATCAGCCCCAGCATTTT.